One sample yielded the 8 T cell receptor beta chains listed below, sequenced in a study of T cell repertoires in cytomegalovirus infection. TCRdb ran MiXCR on the reads and lists one entry per CDR3 protein. The profile shows 680,000 or so distinct CDR3 sequences, roughly 36% of them singletons. Sequences were obtained from PBMCs. These receptor sequences come from a human donor in good health (CMV status not recorded). Some clones in this sample may be carry-over from other donors' samples.

The table lists this clonotype with a few counts. This sequence joins TRBV10-2 and TRBJ2-1, with TRBD1 as a possible D gene (6 bases). From germline, CDR1 is WSHSY and CDR2 SAAADI. Trimming shortened V by 6 bases and J by 0 bases, and 12 bases separated the two germline ends. The CDR3 extends over 15 amino acids. As DNA, the CDR3 is TGCGCCAGCAGCGAAGGGGGATTCTCCTACAATGAGCAGTTCTTC. Translated: CASSEGGFSYNEQFF.

This chain links TRBV11-2 with TRBJ1-1; TRBD1 might be the D (6 bases). Per germline, CDR1 SGHAT and CDR2 FQNNGV. V was cut by 5 bases and J by 1 base, with 14 bases left in between. CDR3 size: 15 residues. CDR3 DNA: TGTGCCAGCAGCCCACAGGGTCATACGAACACTGAAGCTTTCTTT. Translated: CASSPQGHTNTEAFF. Looking up the rest from reference TRBV11-2 and TRBJ1-1 gives the full variable domain: EAGVAQSPRYKIIEKRQSVAFWCNPISGHATLYWYQQILGQGPKLLIQFQNNGVVDDSQLPKDRFSAERLKGVDSTLKIQPAKLEDSAVYLCASSPQGHTNTEAFFGQGTRLTVV.

The chain links TRBV5-6 to TRBJ1-3; D not certain. The CDR3 covers 13 residues. The V gene lost 4 bases and the J gene lost 8 bases, with 13 bases spanning the gap. Germline CDR1 reads SGHDT; CDR2 reads YYEEEE. The CDR3 spells CASSLLTPYTIYF. The CDR3 bases are TGTGCCAGCAGCCTCCTGACACCCTACACCATATATTTT.

J is TRBJ2-3 and V is TRBV6-5, with D perhaps matching TRBD1 or TRBD2 (6 bases each). Germline V CDR1 and CDR2: MNHEY, SVGAGI. The CDR3 covers 16 residues. Trimming cost V 2 bases and J 1 base, with 13 bases left between them. The CDR3 reads CASSYVRGARTDTQYF. CDR3 bases: TGTGCCAGCAGTTACGTTAGGGGGGCCCGCACAGATACGCAGTATTTT.

This chain links TRBV7-2 with TRBJ1-5, with TRBD1 identical over 9 bases. This CDR3 is 17 amino acids long. The trim removed 5 bases at V and 1 base at J, leaving 9 bases unmatched. Germline CDR1 reads SGHTA; CDR2 reads FQGNSA. The CDR3 reads CASSPPGQGRSNQPQHF. The CDR3 DNA follows: TGTGCCAGCAGCCCGCCGGGACAGGGACGGAGCAATCAGCCCCAGCATTTT.

V gene TRBV7-4 combines with J gene TRBJ2-3; D is uncertain. The CDR3 sequence is 18 residues long. With 3 bases removed from V and 0 bases from J, the gap between germline ends came to 19 bases. Germline assignment: CDR1 SGHVT and CDR2 SQSDAQ. This CDR3 is CASSLAPFGGPSTDTQYF. The CDR3 coding sequence is TGTGCCAGCAGCTTGGCCCCATTTGGCGGCCCTAGCACAGATACGCAGTATTTT.

This clonotype was recorded at least ten times. This chain links TRBV7-8 with TRBJ2-7; D gene unclear. There are 14 residues in the CDR3. Trimming took off 0 bases at V and 1 base at J, with 7 bases between the two ends. The germline CDR1 and CDR2 sequences are SGHVS and FQNEAQ. The CDR3 loop is CASSLAGRSYEQYF. DNA of the CDR3: TGTGCCAGCAGCTTAGCGGGAAGGTCCTACGAGCAGTACTTC.

The chain couples TRBV19 to TRBJ2-2; D is unclear. The CDR3 covers 15 residues. CDR1 and CDR2 from the germline V gene are LNHDA and SQIVND (reference sequence). V gave up 6 bases and J gave up 2 bases, with 13 bases separating them. CDR3 coding DNA: TGTGCCAGTAGGCTGCTCGCGGCCAACACCGGGGAGCTGTTTTTT. This translates into CASRLLAANTGELFF.